Sequencing of this T cell receptor (beta chain) was carried out in a study of PD-L1 blockade in urothelial cancer. About the research overall: At 3 weeks after treatment start (second dose) and again at 6 weeks, blood was analyzed. T cells numbered a median of roughly 150,000 in the blood samples. Whole-study results and caveats: Patients with durable benefit had greater blood expansion of tumor-associated TCR clones 3 weeks into treatment. Better survival was predicted by below-median pretreatment blood TCR clonality.

Assay used: immunoSEQ multiplex PCR; TCRdb lists only in-frame clones, some missing. The table shows over 20,000 clones, with 75% to 90% occurring only once. Comment on this clone: Its specificity is not known.

Sequenced material: PBMCs, taken around atezolizumab (anti-PD-L1) treatment. This receptor was taken from a man between 60 and 70 years old with urothelial cancer.

The CDR3 sequence: CASSGLGRSEAFF. CDR3 nucleotides: TGCGCCAGCAGTGGGTTGGGGCGGTCTGAAGCTTTCTTT. V usage is TRBV10-1 and J usage is TRBJ1-1; a weak D match, TRBD1 (5 bases). CDR3 size: 13 residues. Trimming stripped 4 bases from V and 6 bases from J, with 12 bases between. The germline V gene encodes CDR1 WNHNN and CDR2 SYGVQD (reference sequence).